This T cell receptor beta chain stems from a study of shared clonotypes between healthy human individuals. Study-level points and caveats: Represented diversity (both genetic and exposure-history) was limited by the small number of donors.

As regards this clone: Its target is unknown. At one end, the junction sequence differs from germline, possibly due to a read error.

The CDR3 is 11 amino acids. Germline V lookup: CDR1 SSHAT, CDR2 FNYEAQ (reference sequence). The genomic DNA of each subset was split evenly across several immunoSEQ plates. The data were produced by immunoSEQ multiplex PCR, yet TCRdb's version contains in-frame clones alone and is incomplete. The sample lists about a million clones; 60% to 80% were seen once. This rearrangement joins TRBV7-7 to TRBJ1-5; D remains ambiguous. The sequence was obtained from a young man in good health. Sequences were obtained from memory CD4+ T cells sorted from blood. The subset was: CD45RA-negative fraction. The CDR3 here is CASSLGQPQHF. The CDR3 DNA sequence: TGTGCTAGCAGCTTAGGACAGCCCCAGCATTTT.